The rows below give T cell receptor beta chains drawn from one sample of a study of blood T cell repertoires in COVID-19. Assay: immunoSEQ multiplex PCR; the TCRdb copy retains only in-frame clones and omits some. Found here are about 50,000 clones, roughly 87% of them singletons; the top ten hold more than 15%. Source material: peripheral blood. Receptor source: a human donor with active COVID-19. The donor label of this sample is uncertain. Both conserved end residues are part of each CDR3. D genes are given only for firm matches. Clone size is given for some rows only: seen once, a few or many times, or a class if the clone is expanded.

D: -
size: -
J: TRBJ2-3
V: TRBV5-4
CDR3: CASSLGEGGVTDTQYF
DNA: TGTGCCAGCAGCTTGGGGGAAGGGGGGGTCACAGATACGCAGTATTTT

D: -
size: few
J: TRBJ2-2
V: TRBV20-1
CDR3: CSASLGAGYTGELFF
DNA: TGCAGTGCTAGTCTGGGCGCTGGGTACACCGGGGAGCTGTTTTTT

D: -
size: -
J: TRBJ1-2
V: TRBV5-1
CDR3: CASSFDNFGYTF
DNA: TGCGCCAGCAGCTTCGACAATTTTGGCTACACCTTC

D: TRBD1
size: -
J: TRBJ2-7
V: TRBV29-1
CDR3: CSVENPRTGGSYEQYF
DNA: TGCAGCGTTGAGAATCCCCGGACAGGGGGCTCCTACGAGCAGTACTTC

D: -
size: -
J: TRBJ2-7
V: TRBV7-9
CDR3: CATTTLRTDEQYF
DNA: TGTGCCACCACCACCCTCCGAACTGACGAGCAGTACTTC

D: -
size: once
J: TRBJ1-2
V: TRBV7-2
CDR3: CASSSGLGGGFGYTF
DNA: TGTGCCAGCAGCTCCGGACTGGGAGGGGGTTTTGGCTACACCTTC

D: TRBD1
size: -
J: TRBJ1-1
V: TRBV19
CDR3: CASSQGTGYAFF
DNA: TGTGCCAGTAGCCAGGGGACAGGGTATGCTTTCTTT

D: -
size: -
J: TRBJ2-7
V: TRBV18
CDR3: CASSPATSYEQYF
DNA: TGTGCCAGCTCACCAGCTACCTCCTACGAGCAGTACTTC

D: -
size: once
J: TRBJ1-2
V: TRBV18
CDR3: CASSPFEGWGYTF
DNA: TGTGCCAGCTCACCATTCGAGGGATGGGGCTACACCTTC

D: -
size: -
J: TRBJ2-1
V: TRBV7-2
CDR3: CASSLDSEQFF
DNA: TGTGCCAGCAGCTTAGACAGTGAGCAGTTCTTC

D: TRBD1
size: -
J: TRBJ2-7
V: TRBV7-8
CDR3: CASSGRTGRPGASSYEQYF
DNA: TGTGCCAGCAGCGGACGGACAGGGCGCCCAGGCGCGAGCTCCTACGAGCAGTACTTC

D: -
size: few
J: TRBJ2-3
V: TRBV29-1
CDR3: CSAGGLRDTQYF
DNA: TGCTCAGCCGGGGGGCTGAGAGATACGCAGTATTTT

D: -
size: -
J: TRBJ1-6
V: TRBV3-1/TRBV3-2
CDR3: CASSQDRPPQGPRNSPLHF
DNA: TGTGCCAGCAGCCAAGATCGCCCCCCACAGGGTCCCAGGAATTCACCCCTCCACTTT

D: TRBD2
size: -
J: TRBJ2-7
V: TRBV5-5
CDR3: CASSLAASGGRSYEQYF
DNA: TGTGCCAGCAGCTTGGCCGCTAGCGGGGGGCGCTCCTACGAGCAGTACTTC

D: -
size: -
J: TRBJ1-1
V: TRBV9
CDR3: CASSLGLLDTEAFF
DNA: TGTGCCAGCAGCCTGGGGCTTTTGGACACTGAAGCTTTCTTT

D: -
size: once
J: TRBJ2-2
V: TRBV28
CDR3: CASSLPGGSGELFF
DNA: TGTGCCAGCAGTTTACCAGGGGGGAGCGGGGAGCTGTTTTTT

D: TRBD2
size: -
J: TRBJ2-2
V: TRBV15
CDR3: CATSGITGLAGGRTGELFF
DNA: TGTGCCACCAGCGGGATAACCGGACTAGCGGGGGGGCGTACCGGGGAGCTGTTTTTT

D: -
size: -
J: TRBJ1-1
V: TRBV5-1
CDR3: CASSLNPSLVNTEAFF
DNA: TGCGCCAGCAGCTTGAACCCCTCCTTAGTGAACACTGAAGCTTTCTTT

D: TRBD1
size: -
J: TRBJ1-6
V: TRBV7-9
CDR3: CASSLSGGYSPLHF
DNA: TGTGCCAGCAGCTTGTCAGGGGGTTATTCACCCCTCCACTTT

D: TRBD1
size: -
J: TRBJ1-2
V: TRBV5-5
CDR3: CASSLSGTGVYGYTF
DNA: TGTGCCAGCAGCTTATCTGGGACAGGGGTCTATGGCTACACCTTC